This entry is about one T cell receptor (beta chain). Trimming removed 5 bases from V and 7 bases from J, with 15 bases in between. CDR3 size: 15 residues. The germline gives CDR1 LGHNT, CDR2 FRNRAP. In the source study's methods: Amplification of reference gene primers provided the estimated nucleated cell counts. Assay: immunoSEQ multiplex PCR; the TCRdb copy retains only in-frame clones and omits some. V and J calls plus clone size are reproduced from that table; the DNA served to infer D and trimming. Of tens of thousands of clones detected, around 80% appear once; the ten largest clones hold 10% to 15%. This record comes from a study of blood T cell repertoires in COVID-19. Study context: Material from acute and convalescent COVID-19 was sourced from the United States, Italy and Spain. Sample material is recorded as cDNA or gDNA derived from T cells, B-cell-depleted T cells, or PBMCs.

The sample taken for sequencing was peripheral blood. The chain is built from TRBV12-5 and TRBJ1-6; TRBD1 might be the D (6 bases). This sequence was found in a human donor in a cohort sampled during active COVID-19. Written as DNA, the CDR3 is TGTGCTAGTGGTCAAGTACAGGGTCAGAATTCACCCCTCCACTTT. It translates to CASGQVQGQNSPLHF.